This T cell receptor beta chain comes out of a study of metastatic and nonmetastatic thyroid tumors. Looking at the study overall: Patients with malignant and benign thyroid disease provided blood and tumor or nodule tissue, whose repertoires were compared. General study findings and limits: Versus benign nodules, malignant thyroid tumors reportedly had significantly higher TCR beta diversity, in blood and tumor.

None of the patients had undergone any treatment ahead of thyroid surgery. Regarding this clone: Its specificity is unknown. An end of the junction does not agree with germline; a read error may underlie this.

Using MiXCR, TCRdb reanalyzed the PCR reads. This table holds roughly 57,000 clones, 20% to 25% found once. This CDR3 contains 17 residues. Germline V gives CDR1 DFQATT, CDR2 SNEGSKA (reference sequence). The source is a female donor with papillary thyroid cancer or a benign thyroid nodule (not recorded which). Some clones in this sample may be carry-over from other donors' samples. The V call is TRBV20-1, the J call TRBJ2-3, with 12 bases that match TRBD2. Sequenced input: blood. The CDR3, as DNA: TGCAGTGCTAGAGATACTAGCGGGAGGTACACCACAGATAAGCAGTATTTT. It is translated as CSARDTSGRYTTDKQYF.